This T cell receptor beta chain came from a study of beta chain features in type 1 diabetes (dated by TCRdb to 2016 to 2018). In terms of the full investigation: Patients and healthy donors did not differ in mean age, gender distribution, total cell number or subset yield. Across all samples, 107,917,701 sorted cells were examined, and cell number per subset correlated strongly with RNA yield. The study compared TCRB repertoires of sorted circulating CD4+ T cell subsets between recently diagnosed type 1 diabetes patients and matched healthy donors. Whereas all 30 or so donors provided naive and central memory subsets, regulatory and stem cell-like memory subsets were isolated from just 8 patients and about 8 healthy donors.

V drops 1 base and J drops 1 base, leaving 10 bases in between. Based on the germline V gene, the CDR1 and CDR2 sequences are KGHSH and LQKENI. Including the terminal cysteine and phenylalanine, the CDR3 comprises 15 residues. Only CDR3 DNA remains: 45 bases, in frame from the first base. The research as a whole found: The naive, central memory and regulatory TCRB repertoires appeared to resemble one another more closely among patients than among healthy donors. Because cDNA was sequenced instead of genomic DNA, activated cells with high expression could be over-represented, although the groups did not differ in activation or CD3 levels. At VDJ recombination sites, patients with type 1 diabetes made fewer insertions and deleted more nucleotides, a pattern implying thymic rearrangement abnormalities. A moderate but significant shortening of TCRB CDR3 length was observed in type 1 diabetes patients in all four CD4+ subsets. PCR may preferentially amplify shorter templates, but because patient and control samples were amplified and corrected together, any resulting skew would affect both groups equally. HLA sub-analyses involved small numbers of individuals, so any influence of HLA type on TCRB rearrangement remained unresolved.

Each donor gave one peripheral blood draw, averaging approximately 0.12 L, which was collected into heparinised tubes. A BD FACSAria II and a panel including CD45RO, CCR7, CD25, CD127, CD95 and CD27 were used to sort naive, central memory, regulatory and stem cell-like memory CD4+ T cells. Every sorted population had a purity above 95%. PBMCs were isolated right away by Lymphoprep density gradient centrifugation and were stained directly, without culture. To minimize batch effects, samples were stained and sorted in pairs, one healthy donor with one patient per experiment. This clone came up a few times. Its antigen is still unknown. No much larger clone is present one base from it, and per-base qualities are unavailable. The entire isolated RNA was reverse transcribed using the High Capacity cDNA Reverse Transcription Kit, and thus expressed TCRB transcripts were sequenced. Deep immunoSEQ sequencing was applied to naive, central memory and regulatory T cell samples, giving an average of around 4 million total reads per sample. Sorted cells were lysed in RLT buffer, and RNA was extracted using DNase-treated RNeasy Micro or Mini kits according to cell number. Each cell subset was processed on its own to prevent cross-contamination, while patient and healthy donor samples were processed together. Using the immunoSEQ multiplex PCR, TCRB sequences were amplified from cDNA into 87-bp fragments spanning the CDR3 region. Sequencing of the amplicons was done on the Illumina HiSeq platform. The paper's data handling went like this. PCR bias was computationally corrected using synthetic template baselines, reads within Hamming distance 2 were collapsed, and singletons that could not be merged were discarded. Reads were aligned against IMGT so that V, D and J genes, CDR3 length and insertions or deletions at six rearrangement sites could be assigned. Within each subset, clonotype counts were normalized to sorted cell number, after which true diversity and Gini coefficients were computed with the tcR R package. The overlap coefficient, calculated on TCRB nucleotide sequences, was used to quantify repertoire sharing. As a proxy for the pre-selection repertoire, out-of-frame TCRB sequences from naive cells were analyzed. TCRdb retrieved this table from immuneACCESS and kept in-frame rearrangements only. Not all clones are present; in checked studies, unresolved V genes account for under half, and no reason is known for the remainder. That table supplies the V and J calls and clone size; D and trimming were determined from the DNA. Across this sample there are approximately 270,000 clones, with about 13% seen only once. Around 0.016% of the sample is taken by the ten largest.

This receptor was obtained from a man younger than 45 with type 1 diabetes. The sequencing sample was made of naive CD4+ T cells from blood. In the paper's terms, the cell subset or site label means: true naive CD4+ T cells. The chain couples TRBV18 to TRBJ1-1, with the D gene too uncertain to name. The CDR3 is CASSPQGGPNTEAFF. The nucleotides read TGTGCCAGCTCACCACAAGGAGGCCCGAACACTGAAGCTTTCTTT.